This T cell receptor (beta chain) was documented in a study of blood T cell repertoires in COVID-19. At the level of the study: The United States, Italy and Spain were the sources of the acute and convalescent COVID-19 samples. PBMCs, B-cell-depleted T cells, or T cells were the source of the cDNA or gDNA that made up the material.

Germline V CDR1 and CDR2: KGHSH, LQKENI. CDR3 size: 12 residues. Trimming pared 3 bases from V and 6 bases from J, leaving 9 bases between. Produced via immunoSEQ multiplex PCR; TCRdb's table is partial and in-frame only. Here the sample spans 63,000 or so clones, about 85% being singletons. This clonotype originated in an older man with active COVID-19. Sequenced material: peripheral blood. The gene calls are TRBV18 and TRBJ2-7; tentative D call: TRBD2 (6 bases). The CDR3 spells CASSPGGFEQYF. CDR3 DNA sequence: TGTGCCAGCTCACCGGGGGGTTTCGAGCAGTACTTC.